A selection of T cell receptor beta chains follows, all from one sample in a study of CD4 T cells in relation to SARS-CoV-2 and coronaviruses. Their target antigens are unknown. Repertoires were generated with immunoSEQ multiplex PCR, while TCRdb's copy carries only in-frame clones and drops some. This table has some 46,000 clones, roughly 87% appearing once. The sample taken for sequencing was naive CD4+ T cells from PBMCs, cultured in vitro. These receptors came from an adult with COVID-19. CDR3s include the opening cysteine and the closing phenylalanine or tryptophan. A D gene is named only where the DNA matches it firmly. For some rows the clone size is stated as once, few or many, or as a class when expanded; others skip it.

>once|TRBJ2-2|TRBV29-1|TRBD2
CSGMTSTDPNTGELFF
TGCAGCGGTATGACTAGCACCGATCCAAACACCGGGGAGCTGTTTTTT
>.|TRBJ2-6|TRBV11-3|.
CASSSGTRDGVLTF
TGTGCCAGCAGTTCCGGGACAAGGGATGGAGTCCTGACTTTC
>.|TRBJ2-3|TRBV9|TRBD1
CASSVSPQGATDTQYF
TGTGCCAGCAGCGTTAGTCCCCAGGGGGCCACAGATACGCAGTATTTT
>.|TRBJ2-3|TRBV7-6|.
CASSGDTQYF
TGTGCCAGCAGTGGGGATACGCAGTATTTT
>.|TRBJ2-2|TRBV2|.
CASSPRTKEAGELFF
TGTGCCAGCAGCCCAAGGACTAAGGAGGCCGGGGAGCTGTTTTTT
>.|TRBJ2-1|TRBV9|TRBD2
CASSATGLAGVSAVYNEQFF
TGTGCCAGCAGCGCGACGGGACTAGCGGGAGTTTCGGCCGTTTACAATGAGCAGTTCTTC
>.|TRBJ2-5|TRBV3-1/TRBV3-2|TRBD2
CASRLLAGNRKTQYF
TGTGCCAGCAGGCTACTAGCGGGGAATCGGAAGACCCAGTACTTC
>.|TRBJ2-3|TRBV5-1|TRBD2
CASSLSPSGSRITDTQYF
TGCGCCAGCAGCTTGTCCCCTAGCGGGAGTCGAATCACAGATACGCAGTATTTT
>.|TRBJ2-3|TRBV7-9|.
CASSLGERRSTDTQYF
TGTGCCAGCAGCTTAGGGGAGCGTAGAAGCACAGATACGCAGTATTTT
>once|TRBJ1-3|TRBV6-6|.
CASSRDLRGAGNTIYF
TGTGCCAGCAGCCGGGACCTTAGGGGTGCTGGAAACACCATATATTTT
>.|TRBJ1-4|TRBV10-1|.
CASSLGPKEKLFF
TGCGCCAGCAGTCTGGGGCCCAAGGAAAAACTGTTTTTT
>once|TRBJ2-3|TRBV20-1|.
CSASRSGVTDTQYF
TGCAGTGCTAGTCGTAGCGGAGTCACAGATACGCAGTATTTT
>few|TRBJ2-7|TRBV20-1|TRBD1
CSASGQGAQYF
TGCAGTGCCAGCGGTCAGGGGGCCCAGTACTTC
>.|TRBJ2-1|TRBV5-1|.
CASSLGLNEQFF
TGCGCCAGCAGCTTGGGGCTCAATGAGCAGTTCTTC
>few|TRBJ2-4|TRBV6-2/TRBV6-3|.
CASSLTGIAKNIQYF
TGTGCCAGCAGCCTGACAGGCATAGCCAAAAACATTCAGTACTTC
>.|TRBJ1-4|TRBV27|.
CASSFRVGEKLFF
TGTGCCAGCAGTTTTAGGGTGGGGGAAAAACTGTTTTTT
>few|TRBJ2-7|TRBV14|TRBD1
CASSQDAGTGLSEQYF
TGTGCCAGCAGCCAAGATGCCGGGACAGGACTTTCCGAGCAGTACTTC
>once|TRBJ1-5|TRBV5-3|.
CARRASCNQPQHF
TGTGCCAGAAGGGCGTCTTGCAATCAGCCCCAGCATTTT
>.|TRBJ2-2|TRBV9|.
CASSGIAVPNTGELFF
TGTGCCAGCAGCGGAATAGCGGTCCCGAACACCGGGGAGCTGTTTTTT
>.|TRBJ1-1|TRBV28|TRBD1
CASSFIDRVTEAFF
TGTGCCAGCAGTTTCATAGACAGGGTCACTGAAGCTTTCTTT
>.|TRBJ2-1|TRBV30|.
CARSTGSLNEQFF
TGTGCCCGAAGTACAGGGTCGCTCAATGAGCAGTTCTTC
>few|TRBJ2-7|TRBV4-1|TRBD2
CASSQPTSGTYEQYF
TGCGCCAGCAGCCAACCCACTAGCGGCACCTACGAGCAGTACTTC
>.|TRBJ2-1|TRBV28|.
CASSSREAYYNEQFF
TGTGCCAGCAGTTCGAGGGAGGCCTACTACAATGAGCAGTTCTTC
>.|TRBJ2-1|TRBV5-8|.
CASSLAKPGRWGHEQFF
TGTGCCAGCAGCTTGGCGAAGCCAGGGCGGTGGGGTCATGAGCAGTTCTTC
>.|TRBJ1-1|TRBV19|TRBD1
CASTGTGRRYTEAFF
TGTGCCAGTACTGGGACAGGGCGTAGGTACACTGAAGCTTTCTTT
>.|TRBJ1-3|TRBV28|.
CATRGPLSGNTIYF
TGTGCCACCAGAGGACCGCTCTCTGGAAACACCATATATTTT
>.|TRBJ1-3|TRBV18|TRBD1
CASSPSQGANTIYF
TGTGCCAGCTCACCATCACAGGGGGCAAACACCATATATTTT
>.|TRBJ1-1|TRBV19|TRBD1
CASTPGQGMNTEAFF
TGTGCCAGTACCCCGGGACAGGGAATGAACACTGAAGCTTTCTTT
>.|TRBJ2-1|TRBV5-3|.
CARSLTYLDNEQFF
TGTGCCAGAAGCTTGACATACTTGGACAATGAGCAGTTCTTC
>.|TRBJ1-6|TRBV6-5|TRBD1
CASRRRGYSPLHF
TGTGCCAGCAGACGCAGGGGGTACTCACCCCTCCACTTT
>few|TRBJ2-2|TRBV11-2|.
CASSFGGTGELFF
TGTGCCAGCAGCTTTGGCGGGACCGGGGAGCTGTTTTTT
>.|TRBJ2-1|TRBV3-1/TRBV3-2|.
CASSQERGTEQFF
TGTGCCAGCAGCCAGGAAAGGGGGACAGAGCAGTTCTTC
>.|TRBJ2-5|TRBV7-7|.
CASSQDRGGETQYF
TGTGCTAGCAGCCAGGACCGAGGGGGAGAGACCCAGTACTTC
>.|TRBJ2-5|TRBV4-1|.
CASSQDAAPGYQETQYF
TGCGCCAGCAGCCAAGATGCGGCTCCCGGCTACCAAGAGACCCAGTACTTC
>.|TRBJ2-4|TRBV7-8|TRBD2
CASSPRLAGSILAKNIQYF
TGTGCCAGCAGCCCCCGCCTAGCGGGATCGATCCTAGCCAAAAACATTCAGTACTTC
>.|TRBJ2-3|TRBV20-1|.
CSAIESTDTQYF
TGCAGTGCTATTGAGAGCACAGATACGCAGTATTTT
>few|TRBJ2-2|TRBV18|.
CASSQGVQGELFF
TGTGCCAGCTCCCAAGGGGTCCAGGGGGAGCTGTTTTTT